The 17 T cell receptor beta chains reported below all come from one sample, sequenced in a study of T cell repertoires in cytomegalovirus infection. Their cognate antigens are unknown. Each CDR3 protein is one row after TCRdb ran MiXCR on the reads. The sample has roughly 920,000 distinct CDR3 sequences, 30% to 40% seen once; the top ten hold about an eighth. The sample here was cultured CD8+ T cells from PBMCs, taken from culture after CMV antigen stimulation. The receptors come from a human donor in good health (CMV status not recorded). Some clones in this sample may be carry-over from other donors' samples.

V usage is TRBV7-9 and J usage is TRBJ1-1, with no clear D. V lost 5 bases and J 6 bases, leaving 16 bases between the germline ends. This CDR3 comprises 14 residues. Germline V lookup: CDR1 SEHNR, CDR2 FQNEAQ (reference sequence). CDR3 protein: CASSLLYQKAEAFF. DNA of the CDR3: TGTGCCAGCAGCCTCCTCTATCAAAAGGCTGAAGCTTTCTTT.

The chain carries TRBV5-6 and TRBJ2-7; D perhaps matches TRBD2 (6 bases). Germline CDR1 reads SGHDT; CDR2 reads YYEEEE. CDR3 size: 14 residues. The V gene lost 6 bases and the J gene lost 2 bases, with 15 bases spanning the gap. The CDR3 loop is CASTEVGEAYEQYF. In DNA form, the CDR3 reads TGTGCCAGCACCGAAGTGGGGGAGGCCTACGAGCAGTACTTC.

The gene calls are TRBV4-3 and TRBJ2-6, with D possibly matching TRBD1 (6 bases). CDR1 and CDR2 from the germline V gene are LGHNA and YSLEER. The CDR3 has 16 residues. Trimming left V 5 bases short and J 0 bases short, with 11 bases between. CDR3 protein: CASSEWGRSGANVLTF. DNA for the CDR3: TGCGCCAGCAGCGAATGGGGGCGCTCTGGGGCCAACGTCCTGACTTTC.

The V call is TRBV7-6, the J call TRBJ2-7; D is unresolved. The V end lost 1 base, the J end lost 7 bases, and 20 bases lay between the germline ends. The CDR3 is 16 amino acids. CDR1 SGHVS and CDR2 FNYEAQ come from the germline V gene. The CDR3 loop is CASSLGASRREGEQYF. CDR3 sequence (DNA): TGTGCCAGCAGCTTAGGAGCGTCGCGAAGGGAAGGTGAGCAGTACTTC.

The V gene is TRBV7-8, the J gene TRBJ2-5; D gene unclear. V gave up 1 base and J gave up 7 bases, with 13 bases separating them. The CDR3 loop spans 14 amino acids. CDR1 SGHVS and CDR2 FQNEAQ come from the germline V gene. This CDR3 is CASSLGTTLGTQYF. In nucleotides, the CDR3 is TGTGCCAGCAGCTTAGGTACCACCTTAGGGACCCAGTACTTC.

There are many counts of this clonotype. The chain is built from TRBV12-3 or TRBV12-4 and TRBJ1-2; D is possibly TRBD1 (5 bases). The CDR3 runs to 13 residues. V was cut by 7 bases and J by 4 bases, with 13 bases left in between. Here the CDR3 DNA reads TGTGCCAGCATGTTGACAGTCGCCTATGGCTACACCTTC. Protein: CASMLTVAYGYTF.

The gene calls are TRBV7-4 and TRBJ2-3; no definite D call. The germline CDR1 and CDR2 sequences are SGHVT and SQSDAQ. The CDR3 runs to 12 residues. V lost 4 bases and J 5 bases, leaving 7 bases between the germline ends. The CDR3 DNA reads TGTGCCAGCAGCTGGGTTGTAGATACGCAGTATTTT. Translation: CASSWVVDTQYF. Looking up the rest from reference TRBV7-4 and TRBJ2-3 gives the full variable domain: GAGVSQSPRYKVAKRGRDVALRCDSISGHVTLYWYRQTLGQGSEVLTYSQSDAQRDKSGRPSGRFSAERPERSVSTLKIQRTEQGDSAVYLCASSWVVDTQYFGPGTRLTVL.

Ten or more counts support this clonotype. This sequence joins TRBV7-6 and TRBJ2-1, with a weak D call TRBD2 (6 bases). Trimming cost V 2 bases and J 5 bases, with 13 bases left between them. The length of the CDR3 is 15 residues. Germline V CDR1 and CDR2: SGHVS, FNYEAQ. CDR3 in DNA: TGTGCCAGCAGCTTATGGCAGGGAGGAAACAATGAGCAGTTCTTC. As protein: CASSLWQGGNNEQFF.

This clonotype was observed at least ten times. The chain is built from TRBV7-6 and TRBJ2-7, with 10 bases fitting TRBD2. V lost 4 bases and J lost 2; bases outside the gene matches: 8. The CDR3 is 16 residues long. Germline CDR1 and CDR2: SGHVS and FNYEAQ. The CDR3 nucleotides are TGTGCCAGCAGCTCAAACCTAGCGGGGGAAGCCTACGAGCAGTACTTC. This sequence encodes CASSSNLAGEAYEQYF.

The rearrangement joins TRBV27 to TRBJ2-7; D assignment may be TRBD1 or TRBD2 (7 bases each). The CDR3 extends over 16 amino acids. Trimming removed 2 bases at V and 5 bases at J, with 19 bases between. The germline CDR1 and CDR2 sequences are MNHEY and SMNVEV (reference sequence). CDR3 in amino acids: CASSLTSGGAPNEQYF. In nucleotides, the CDR3 is TGTGCCAGCAGTTTAACCTCAGGGGGGGCGCCCAACGAGCAGTACTTC.

The V gene is TRBV29-1, the J gene TRBJ2-1; D is unresolved. Trimming shortened V by 3 bases and J by 0 bases, and 6 bases separated the two germline ends. Per germline, CDR1 SQVTM and CDR2 ANQGSEA. The CDR3 runs 13 residues. The CDR3 region has the DNA TGCAGCGTTGAGTATAGCTCCTACAATGAGCAGTTCTTC. Translated, it gives CSVEYSSYNEQFF.

This clonotype was recorded many times. J is TRBJ2-1 and V is TRBV12-3 or TRBV12-4, with a weak D call TRBD1 (5 bases). The CDR3 is made up of 15 amino acids. V was shortened by 5 bases and J by 4 bases, with 15 bases between the two germline ends. DNA of the CDR3: TGTGCCAGCAGTCCTGGGGCTTTGGTGTACAATGAGCAGTTCTTC. It codes for CASSPGALVYNEQFF.

This rearrangement joins TRBV12-3 or TRBV12-4 to TRBJ1-1; D possibly corresponds to TRBD1 (5 bases). This CDR3 spans 13 amino acids. V was pared by 3 bases and J by 6 bases, with 11 bases between. The CDR3 DNA reads TGTGCCAGCAGTTTTGGGGGTAGGGCTGAAGCTTTCTTT. This translates into CASSFGGRAEAFF.

This chain uses TRBV7-9 with TRBJ2-2; 7 bases match TRBD1. V trimming: 5 bases; J trimming: 5 bases; junction bases outside the gene matches: 5. Per germline, CDR1 SEHNR and CDR2 FQNEAQ (reference sequence). The CDR3 sequence is 14 residues long. The CDR3 is CASSRDSSTGELFF. In DNA form, the CDR3 reads TGTGCCAGCAGCCGGGACAGTTCAACCGGGGAGCTGTTTTTT.

This clonotype has only a few counts. The rearrangement links TRBV6-5 to TRBJ2-1, with D maybe TRBD2 (6 bases). The V end was cut by 5 bases, the J end by 5 bases, with 13 bases between. CDR1 MNHEY and CDR2 SVGAGI come from the germline V gene. CDR3 length: 14 amino acids. The DNA of the CDR3 is TGTGCCAGCAGTCTGAGTGCGGGACACAATGAGCAGTTCTTC. This codes for CASSLSAGHNEQFF.

The V gene is TRBV4-3, the J gene TRBJ2-1; D ambiguous. CDR3 length: 17 amino acids. CDR1 and CDR2 from the germline V gene are LGHNA and YSLEER. The germline V and J ends were trimmed by 0 bases and 0 bases, with 12 bases remaining between them. The chain's CDR3 is CASSQDTSVISYNEQFF. DNA for the CDR3: TGCGCCAGCAGCCAAGATACCAGCGTGATCTCCTACAATGAGCAGTTCTTC.

This clonotype showed up just a few times. The chain has TRBV6-4 and TRBJ2-1; a weak D match, TRBD2 (5 bases). Trimming left V 3 bases short and J 5 bases short, with 14 bases between. Germline CDR1 is MRHNA and CDR2 is SNTAGT. The CDR3 has 15 residues. Here the CDR3 reads CASSEGVGGNNEQFF. CDR3 sequence (DNA): TGTGCCAGCAGTGAGGGAGTAGGTGGAAACAATGAGCAGTTCTTC.